The T cell receptor beta chain under discussion was sequenced for a study of vaccination effects on CD4 cells after COVID-19. As for the study in general: Each participant was administered two doses of either the BNT162b2 or the mRNA-1273 vaccine.

The CDR3 is 14 residues long. The germline V gene encodes CDR1 LNHDA and CDR2 SQIVND (reference sequence). Trimming removed 2 bases from V and 3 bases from J, with 10 bases in between. Antigen-specific CD4+ T cells expanded by the ViraFEST assay with viral peptide pools were then sequenced. Culturing for nine to ten days preceded CD4+ T cell isolation. Among the vaccine recipients, none had a prior SARS-CoV-2 infection, and nucleocapsid antibodies were negative. The assay was immunoSEQ multiplex PCR, and TCRdb's table has in-frame clones only and misses some. The sample lists about 79,000 clones; roughly 80% were seen once. Turning to this clone: Its antigen is unidentified.

The sequencing used CD4+ T cells from PBMCs cultured with HCoV-229E spike peptides, collected before COVID-19 vaccination. The receptor comes from a human donor who received a COVID-19 vaccine. J is TRBJ1-2 and V is TRBV19, with D hard to call. The CDR3 reads CASSITSAYYGYTF. Written as DNA, the CDR3 is TGTGCCAGTAGTATAACTTCCGCATACTATGGCTACACCTTC.